This T cell receptor beta chain originates from a study of blood T cell repertoires in COVID-19. Clones were read by immunoSEQ multiplex PCR, and TCRdb kept only the in-frame ones, dropping some. Among 75,000 to 95,000 clones, roughly 70% were seen once, and the ten largest hold under 5%. The germline V and J ends were trimmed by 0 bases and 3 bases, with 12 bases remaining between them. The CDR3 is 15 amino acids. In germline, CDR1 is SGHRS, CDR2 YFSETQ. The chain recombines TRBV5-1 with TRBJ1-2; unclear D gene. Specimen: peripheral blood. The clonotype comes from a man between 65 and 80 years old with COVID-19, enrolled during active disease. For the CDR3, the DNA is TGCGCCAGCAGCTTGGCCGAGGTTACTGACTATGGCTACACCTTC. This translates into CASSLAEVTDYGYTF.